A selection of T cell receptor beta chains follows, all from one sample in a study of shared clonotypes between healthy human individuals. Generated by immunoSEQ multiplex PCR, the TCRdb table keeps only in-frame clones and is missing some. The sample yields about a million clones, roughly 77% seen once. The sample taken for sequencing was memory CD4+ T cells from PBMCs. These receptors all come from a man aged 18 to 35 in good health. Some clones in this sample may be carry-over from other donors' samples. The conserved cysteine and the conserved F or W are not part of the CDR3 here.

V gene	J gene	CDR3 protein
TRBV4-2	TRBJ1-1	ASSQPPGGGEFEAF
TRBV5-1	TRBJ1-1	ASSLVGREDTEAF
TRBV5-1	TRBJ2-1	ASSETRGLAGSNEQF
TRBV18	TRBJ2-3	ASSSQTGWVPDTQY
TRBV9	TRBJ2-1	ASSADVGGYNEQF
TRBV11-2	TRBJ2-5	ASSLVDRVY
TRBV10-1	TRBJ1-1	ASSESTGGWTEAF
TRBV5-1	TRBJ1-6	ASSFGTARYNSPLH
TRBV18	TRBJ2-5	ASSPEGGEETQY
TRBV7-9	TRBJ1-2	ASSLAGGQSSYGYT
TRBV5-4	TRBJ2-3	ASSWLRGVDTQY
TRBV5-1	TRBJ2-1	ASSLIYNEQF
TRBV5-8	TRBJ2-5	ASRRQGLGQETQY
TRBV27	TRBJ2-2	ASSPTGGVVVGELF
TRBV7-3	TRBJ2-1	ASSLQAGGPEQF
TRBV7-8	.	ASSAVFLDEQY
TRBV11-3	TRBJ2-2	ASSLESGNTGELF
TRBV5-4	TRBJ2-7	ASSLNHGVRGPYEQY
TRBV2	TRBJ1-5	ASKQELNQPQH
TRBV5-5	TRBJ2-7	ASSLANSPGYEQY
TRBV9	TRBJ1-4	ASSVAVTDNEKLF
TRBV7-3	TRBJ2-2	ASSRTREGRSGELF
TRBV9	TRBJ2-5	ASSPRAPRGRQETQY
TRBV7-3	TRBJ2-6	ASSRTNSGANVLT
TRBV30	TRBJ2-1	ACREGVTSGPWDNEQF
TRBV11-3	TRBJ2-1	ASSPPGGLAGAEQF
TRBV5-1	TRBJ2-5	ASSPGTAGWETQY
TRBV4-2	TRBJ2-3	ASSQPRGQVY
TRBV4-1	TRBJ1-1	ASSQELSRGTEAF
TRBV30	TRBJ1-5	AWSAGDTRRGNQPQH
TRBV2	TRBJ2-7	ASSLDSYEQY
TRBV7-3	TRBJ2-1	ASSLSVGPLGDEQF
TRBV11-2	TRBJ2-1	ASRDGTGSKREQF
TRBV19	TRBJ2-2	ASRDRANTGELF
TRBV5-1	TRBJ1-1	ASSNKRDTEAF
TRBV5-1	TRBJ2-7	ASSRSGGDYEQY
TRBV10-3	TRBJ2-1	AISSGQETYNEQF
TRBV6-1	TRBJ2-7	ASSEGVKVREQY
TRBV28	TRBJ1-5	ASLRGDGNQPQH
TRBV30	TRBJ2-2	ACLISNTGELF
TRBV18	TRBJ2-1	ASSPGLAGESEQF
TRBV4-3	TRBJ2-1	ASRDDIGSYNEQF
TRBV19	TRBJ2-7	ASSIGGGYEQY
TRBV7-2	TRBJ1-5	ASSLGGLVDQPQH
TRBV11-2	.	ASNRASYEQY
TRBV19	TRBJ2-7	ASRRRSALSYEQY
TRBV7-2	TRBJ2-2	ASSLGAGTGELF
TRBV27	TRBJ2-5	ASSLQNGRQETQY
TRBV7-2	TRBJ2-7	ASSQQGFLNEQY
TRBV19	TRBJ1-4	ASRPLNRGDEKLF
TRBV2	TRBJ1-1	ASRRVKGAGEAF
TRBV28	TRBJ2-1	ASSSTSVGEQF